The 4 T cell receptor beta chains below were found in one sample sequenced in a study of T cell responses to AZD1222 COVID-19 vaccine. Sequencing used immunoSEQ multiplex PCR; TCRdb keeps in-frame clones, though not all of them. The sample has roughly 130,000 clones; roughly 85% are singletons. This material consisted of peripheral blood, taken on day 0 of AZD1222 vaccination. The receptor set was obtained from an adult in good health.

The chain links TRBV5-1 to TRBJ1-3; D call uncertain. This CDR3 comprises 15 residues. The V end was cut by 1 base, the J end by 1 base, with 9 bases between. Germline V gene sequence: CDR1 SGHRS, CDR2 YFSETQ. The CDR3 sequence: CASSLWAQSGNTIYF. The CDR3 bases are TGCGCCAGCAGCTTGTGGGCACAATCTGGAAACACCATATATTTT.

This chain uses TRBV4-1 with TRBJ1-2, with D maybe TRBD1 (6 bases). CDR1 MGHRA and CDR2 YSYEKL come from the germline V gene. Trimming took 3 bases from V and 0 from J, leaving 17 bases between them. The CDR3 is made up of 17 amino acids. CDR3 residues: CASSHLQGYFANYGYTF. CDR3 nucleotide sequence: TGCGCCAGCAGCCATCTACAGGGATATTTCGCTAACTATGGCTACACCTTC.

The J gene is TRBJ2-7, the V gene TRBV7-2; D is ambiguous. This CDR3 comprises 11 residues. CDR1 and CDR2 from the germline V gene are SGHTA and FQGNSA. V lost 5 bases and J 6 bases, leaving 8 bases between the germline ends. The CDR3 nucleotides are TGTGCCAGCAGCCGGCTAGTCGAGCAGTACTTC. Translating it yields CASSRLVEQYF.

The chain is built from TRBV9 and TRBJ2-1; no definite D call. Germline V gene lookup returns CDR1 SGDLS and CDR2 YYNGEE. V lost 0 bases and J 1 base, leaving 5 bases between the germline ends. CDR3 size: 14 residues. CDR3 DNA sequence: TGTGCCAGCAGCGTAGCGGATTCCTACAATGAGCAGTTCTTC. Amino acid sequence: CASSVADSYNEQFF.